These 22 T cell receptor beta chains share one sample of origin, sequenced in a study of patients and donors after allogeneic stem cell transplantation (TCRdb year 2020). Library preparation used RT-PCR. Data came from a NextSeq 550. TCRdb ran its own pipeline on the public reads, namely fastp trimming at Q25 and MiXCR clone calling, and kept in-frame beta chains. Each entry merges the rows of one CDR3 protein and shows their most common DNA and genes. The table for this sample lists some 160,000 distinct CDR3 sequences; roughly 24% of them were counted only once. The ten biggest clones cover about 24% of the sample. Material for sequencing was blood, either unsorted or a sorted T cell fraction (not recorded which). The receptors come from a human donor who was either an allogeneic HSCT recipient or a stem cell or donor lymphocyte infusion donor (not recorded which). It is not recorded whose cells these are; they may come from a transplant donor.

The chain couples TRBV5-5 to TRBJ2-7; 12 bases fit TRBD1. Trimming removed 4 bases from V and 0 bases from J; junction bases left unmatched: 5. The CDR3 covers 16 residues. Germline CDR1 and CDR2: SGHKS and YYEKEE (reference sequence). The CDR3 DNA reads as TGTGCCAGCAGCACCGGGACAGGGGGCGGCTCCTACGAGCAGTACTTC. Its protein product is CASSTGTGGGSYEQYF.

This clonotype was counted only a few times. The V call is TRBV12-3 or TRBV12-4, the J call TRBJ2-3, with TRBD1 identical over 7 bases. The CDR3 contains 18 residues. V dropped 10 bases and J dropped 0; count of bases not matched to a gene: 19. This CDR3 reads CATSPAWDRESSTDTQYF. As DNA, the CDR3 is TGTGCCACTTCCCCCGCCTGGGACAGAGAATCTAGCACAGATACGCAGTATTTT.

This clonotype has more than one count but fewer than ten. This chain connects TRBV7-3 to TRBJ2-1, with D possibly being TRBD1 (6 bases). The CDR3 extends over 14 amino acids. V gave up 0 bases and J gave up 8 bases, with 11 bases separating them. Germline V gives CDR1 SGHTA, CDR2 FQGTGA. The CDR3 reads CASSLTSGVDEQFF. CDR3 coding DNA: TGTGCCAGCAGCTTAACATCAGGGGTCGATGAGCAGTTCTTC.

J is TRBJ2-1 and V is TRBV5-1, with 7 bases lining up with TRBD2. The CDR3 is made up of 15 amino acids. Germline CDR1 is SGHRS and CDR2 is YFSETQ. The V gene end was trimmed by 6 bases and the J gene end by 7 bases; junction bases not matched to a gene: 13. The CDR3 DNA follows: TGCGCCAGCAATCCTGAGAGAGCGGGGAAGAATGAGCAGTTCTTC. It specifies CASNPERAGKNEQFF.

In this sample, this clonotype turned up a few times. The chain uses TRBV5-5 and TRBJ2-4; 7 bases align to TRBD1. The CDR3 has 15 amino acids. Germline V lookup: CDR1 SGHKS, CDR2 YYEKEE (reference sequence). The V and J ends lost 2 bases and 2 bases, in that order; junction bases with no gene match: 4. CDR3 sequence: CASSFTGATKNIQYF. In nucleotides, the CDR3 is TGTGCCAGCAGCTTTACAGGGGCCACCAAAAACATTCAGTACTTC.

DNA for the CDR3: TGCGCCAGCAGCCGAGCAGCACTGATCGGGGAGCTGTTTTTT. This encodes CASSRAALIGELFF. V usage is TRBV4-1 and J usage is TRBJ2-2; unclear D gene. The CDR3 spans 14 residues. Trimming shortened V by 4 bases and J by 7 bases, and 13 bases separated the two germline ends. CDR1 is MGHRA and CDR2 is YSYEKL in the germline V gene.

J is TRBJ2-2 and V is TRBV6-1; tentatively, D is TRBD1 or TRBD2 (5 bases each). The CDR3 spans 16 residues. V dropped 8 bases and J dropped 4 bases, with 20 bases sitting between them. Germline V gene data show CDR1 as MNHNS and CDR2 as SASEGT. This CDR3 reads CASPEGEGHVTGELFF. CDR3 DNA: TGTGCCAGCCCAGAAGGTGAGGGGCACGTCACCGGGGAGCTGTTTTTT.

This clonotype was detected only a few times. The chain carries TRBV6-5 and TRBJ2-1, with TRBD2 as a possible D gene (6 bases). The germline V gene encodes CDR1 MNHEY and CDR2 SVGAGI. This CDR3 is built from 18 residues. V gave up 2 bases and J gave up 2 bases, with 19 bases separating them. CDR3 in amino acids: CASSYLPGGTQAYNEQFF. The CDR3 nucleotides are TGTGCCAGCAGTTACCTCCCTGGCGGGACGCAAGCCTACAATGAGCAGTTCTTC.

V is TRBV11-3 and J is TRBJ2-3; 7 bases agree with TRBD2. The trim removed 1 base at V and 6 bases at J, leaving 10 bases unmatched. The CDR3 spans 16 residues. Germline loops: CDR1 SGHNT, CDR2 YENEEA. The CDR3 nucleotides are TGTGCCAGCAGCTTAGGGTTCCGGGAGGCGAGGGATACGCAGTATTTT. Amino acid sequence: CASSLGFREARDTQYF.

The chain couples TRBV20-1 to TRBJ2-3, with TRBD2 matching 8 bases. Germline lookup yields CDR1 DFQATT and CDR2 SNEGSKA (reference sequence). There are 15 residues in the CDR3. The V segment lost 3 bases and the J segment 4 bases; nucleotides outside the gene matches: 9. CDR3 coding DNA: TGCAGTGCTAGGATGCAGCGGGAGCTCCCAGATACGCAGTATTTT. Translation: CSARMQRELPDTQYF.

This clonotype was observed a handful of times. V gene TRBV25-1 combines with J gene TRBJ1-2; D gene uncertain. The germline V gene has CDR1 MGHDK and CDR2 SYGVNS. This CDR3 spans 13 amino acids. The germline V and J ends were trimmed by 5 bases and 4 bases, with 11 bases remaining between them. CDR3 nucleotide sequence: TGTGCCAGCAGTACAAGGCGTTCCTATGGCTACACCTTC. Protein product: CASSTRRSYGYTF.

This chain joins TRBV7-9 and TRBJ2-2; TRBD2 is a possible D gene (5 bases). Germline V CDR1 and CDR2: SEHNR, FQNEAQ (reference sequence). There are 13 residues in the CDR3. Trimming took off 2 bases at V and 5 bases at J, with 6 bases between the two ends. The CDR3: CASSLIATGELFF. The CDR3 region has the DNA TGTGCCAGCAGCTTAATAGCGACCGGGGAGCTGTTTTTT.

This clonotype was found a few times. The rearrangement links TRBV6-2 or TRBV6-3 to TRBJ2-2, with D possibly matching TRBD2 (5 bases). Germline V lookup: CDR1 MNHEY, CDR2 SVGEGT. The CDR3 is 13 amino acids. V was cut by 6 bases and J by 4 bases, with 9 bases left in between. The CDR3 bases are TGTGCCAGCAGACCGAGCGGCACCGGGGAGCTGTTTTTT. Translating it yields CASRPSGTGELFF.

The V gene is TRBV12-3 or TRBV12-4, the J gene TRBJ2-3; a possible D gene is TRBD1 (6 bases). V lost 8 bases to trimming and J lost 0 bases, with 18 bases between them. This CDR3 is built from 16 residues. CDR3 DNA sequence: TGTGCCAGCTTGGGCTTGGGGACACCTAGCACAGATACGCAGTATTTT. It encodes CASLGLGTPSTDTQYF.

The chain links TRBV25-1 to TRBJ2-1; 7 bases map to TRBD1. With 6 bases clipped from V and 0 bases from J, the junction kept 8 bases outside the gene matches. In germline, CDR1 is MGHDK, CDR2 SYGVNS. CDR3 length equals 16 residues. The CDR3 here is CASRSGGLSSYNEQFF. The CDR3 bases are TGTGCCAGCAGGTCAGGGGGATTGAGCTCCTACAATGAGCAGTTCTTC.

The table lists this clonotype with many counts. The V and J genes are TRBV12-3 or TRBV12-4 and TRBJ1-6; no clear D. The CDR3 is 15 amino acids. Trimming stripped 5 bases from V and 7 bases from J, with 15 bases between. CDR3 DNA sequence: TGTGCCAGCAGTCCAGAGGCCAGCGGAAATTCACCCCTCCACTTT. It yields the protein CASSPEASGNSPLHF.

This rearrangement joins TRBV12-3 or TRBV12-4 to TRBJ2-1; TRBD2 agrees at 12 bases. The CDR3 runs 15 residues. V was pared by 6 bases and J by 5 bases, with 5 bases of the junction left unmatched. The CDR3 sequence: CASRKTSGRNNEQFF. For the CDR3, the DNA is TGTGCCAGCAGAAAAACTAGCGGGAGGAACAATGAGCAGTTCTTC.

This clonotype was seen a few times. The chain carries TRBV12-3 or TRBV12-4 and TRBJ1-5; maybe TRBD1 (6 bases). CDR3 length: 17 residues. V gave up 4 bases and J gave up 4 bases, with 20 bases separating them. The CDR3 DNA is TGTGCCAGCAGTTCGAGTTTCTGGGGGCGCGGAAATCAGCCCCAGCATTTT. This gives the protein CASSSSFWGRGNQPQHF.

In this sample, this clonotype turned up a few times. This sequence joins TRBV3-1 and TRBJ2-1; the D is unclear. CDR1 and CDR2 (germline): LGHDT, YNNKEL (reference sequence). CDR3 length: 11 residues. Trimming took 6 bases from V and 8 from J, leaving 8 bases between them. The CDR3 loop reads CASSNSDEQFF. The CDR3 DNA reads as TGTGCCAGCAGTAATTCCGATGAGCAGTTCTTC.

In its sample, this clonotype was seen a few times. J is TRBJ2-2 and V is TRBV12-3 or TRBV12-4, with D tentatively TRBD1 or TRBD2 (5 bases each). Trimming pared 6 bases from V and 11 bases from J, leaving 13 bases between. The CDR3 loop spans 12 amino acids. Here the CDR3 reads CASRYRDPELFF. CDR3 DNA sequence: TGTGCCAGCAGGTACCGGGACCCCGAGCTGTTTTTT.

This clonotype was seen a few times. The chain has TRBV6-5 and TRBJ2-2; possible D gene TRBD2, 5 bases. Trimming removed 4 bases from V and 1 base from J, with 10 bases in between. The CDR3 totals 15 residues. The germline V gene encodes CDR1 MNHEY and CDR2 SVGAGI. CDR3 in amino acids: CASSSSLRNTGELFF. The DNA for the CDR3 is TGTGCCAGCAGTTCTAGCCTCCGGAACACCGGGGAGCTGTTTTTT.

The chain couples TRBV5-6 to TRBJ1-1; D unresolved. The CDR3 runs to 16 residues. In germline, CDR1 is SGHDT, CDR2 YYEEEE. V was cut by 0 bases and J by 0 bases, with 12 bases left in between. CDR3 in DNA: TGTGCCAGCAGCTTGGAGGAACTAATGATGAACACTGAAGCTTTCTTT. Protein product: CASSLEELMMNTEAFF.